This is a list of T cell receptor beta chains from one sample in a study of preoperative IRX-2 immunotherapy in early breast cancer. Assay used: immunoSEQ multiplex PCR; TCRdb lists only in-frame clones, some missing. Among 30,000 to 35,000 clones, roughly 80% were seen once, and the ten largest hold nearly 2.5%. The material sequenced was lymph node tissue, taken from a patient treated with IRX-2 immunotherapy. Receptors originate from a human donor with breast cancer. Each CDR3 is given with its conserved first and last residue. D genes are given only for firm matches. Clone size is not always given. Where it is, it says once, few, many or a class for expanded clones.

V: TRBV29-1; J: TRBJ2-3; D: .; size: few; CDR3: CSVEADRDTQYF; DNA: TGCAGCGTTGAGGCTGATCGTGATACGCAGTATTTT
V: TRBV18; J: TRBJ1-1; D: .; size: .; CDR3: CASSPFSGTTNTEAFF; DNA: TGTGCCAGCTCACCATTCTCCGGGACTACGAACACTGAAGCTTTCTTT
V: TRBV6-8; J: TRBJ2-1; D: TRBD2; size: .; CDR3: CASAGLAVYNEQFF; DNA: TGTGCCAGCGCGGGACTAGCGGTCTACAATGAGCAGTTCTTC
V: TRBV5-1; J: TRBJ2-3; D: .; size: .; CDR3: CASSDPWSTDTQYF; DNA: TGCGCCAGCAGCGATCCCTGGAGCACAGATACGCAGTATTTT
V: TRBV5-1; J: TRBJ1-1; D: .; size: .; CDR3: CASSLTRGGTEAFF; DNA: TGCGCCAGCAGCTTGACGCGAGGTGGGACTGAAGCTTTCTTT
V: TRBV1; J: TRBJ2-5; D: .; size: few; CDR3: CASSPNRGMETQYF; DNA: TGCGCCAGCAGCCCCAACAGGGGGATGGAGACCCAGTACTTC
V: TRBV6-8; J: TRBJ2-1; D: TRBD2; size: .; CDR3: CASSADFSRGAYNEQFF; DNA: TGTGCCAGCAGTGCGGATTTCTCGCGGGGGGCCTACAATGAGCAGTTCTTC
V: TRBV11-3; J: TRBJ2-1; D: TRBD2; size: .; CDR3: CASSSYAAELALTYNEQFF; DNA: TGTGCCAGCAGCTCCTATGCTGCCGAACTAGCGCTTACCTACAATGAGCAGTTCTTC
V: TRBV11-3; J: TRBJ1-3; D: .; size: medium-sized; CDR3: CASSPTRGLGNTIYF; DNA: TGTGCCAGCAGCCCGACCCGGGGGCTCGGAAACACCATATATTTT
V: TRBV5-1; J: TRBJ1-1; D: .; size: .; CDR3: CASSLDPSTTEAFF; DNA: TGCGCCAGCAGCTTGGATCCGAGTACCACTGAAGCTTTCTTT
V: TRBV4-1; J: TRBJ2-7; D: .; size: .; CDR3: CASSHRDTRIEQYF; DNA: TGCGCCAGCAGCCACCGGGACACTAGGATAGAGCAGTACTTC
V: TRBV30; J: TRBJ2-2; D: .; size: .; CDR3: CAWIAPTGELFF; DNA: TGTGCCTGGATAGCGCCCACCGGGGAGCTGTTTTTT
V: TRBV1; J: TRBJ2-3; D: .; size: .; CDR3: CASSRGVRDTQYF; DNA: TGCGCCAGCAGCCGAGGAGTTAGGGATACGCAGTATTTT
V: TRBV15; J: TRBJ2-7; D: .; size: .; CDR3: CATSRGIQQGYEQYF; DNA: TGTGCCACCAGCAGAGGAATTCAACAGGGTTACGAGCAGTACTTC
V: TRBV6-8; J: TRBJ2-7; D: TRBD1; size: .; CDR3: CASSYSRTPGQGLDEQYF; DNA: TGTGCCAGCAGTTACAGCCGGACGCCGGGACAGGGTCTTGACGAGCAGTACTTC
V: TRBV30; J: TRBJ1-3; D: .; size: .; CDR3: CAWSSDSPSGNTIYF; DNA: TGTGCCTGGAGTTCTGACAGTCCCTCTGGAAACACCATATATTTT
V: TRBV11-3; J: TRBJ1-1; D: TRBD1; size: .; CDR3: CASSSSGQIPPEAFF; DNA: TGTGCCAGCAGCTCCTCGGGACAGATCCCCCCTGAAGCTTTCTTT
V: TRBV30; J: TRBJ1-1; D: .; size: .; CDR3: CAWSVLGFWKNTEAFF; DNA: TGTGCCTGGAGTGTACTAGGGTTTTGGAAGAACACTGAAGCTTTCTTT
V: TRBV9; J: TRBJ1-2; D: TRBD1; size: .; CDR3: CASSTRTGYGYTF; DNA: TGTGCCAGCAGCACCCGGACAGGGTACGGTTACACCTTC
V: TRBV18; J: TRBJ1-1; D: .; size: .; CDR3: CASSSRDGGPEAFF; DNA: TGTGCCAGCTCATCCCGGGACGGCGGGCCTGAAGCTTTCTTT
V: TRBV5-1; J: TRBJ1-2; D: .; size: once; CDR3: CASSGAGWANYGYTF; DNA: TGCGCCAGCAGCGGAGCGGGGTGGGCTAACTATGGCTACACCTTC
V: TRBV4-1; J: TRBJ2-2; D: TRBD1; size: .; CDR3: CASSQVPQGVGTGELFF; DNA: TGCGCCAGCAGCCAAGTACCACAGGGGGTTGGCACCGGGGAGCTGTTTTTT
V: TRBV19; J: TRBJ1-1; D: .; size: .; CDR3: CASSIGEGRTEAFF; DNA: TGTGCCAGTAGTATCGGGGAGGGGAGGACTGAAGCTTTCTTT
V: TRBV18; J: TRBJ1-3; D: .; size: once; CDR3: CASSPRQGNSGNTIYF; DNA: TGTGCCAGCTCACCACGGCAGGGCAACTCTGGAAACACCATATATTTT